This T cell receptor (beta chain) was sequenced for a study of metastatic and nonmetastatic thyroid tumors (dated by TCRdb to about 2020). Turning to the overall study: The researchers compared repertoires between peripheral blood samples and tumor or nodule tissue samples from patients with malignant or benign thyroid disease.

Turning to this clone: The clone's antigen remains unknown. The sample holds no much larger clone one base away, and base qualities are not on file.

The method was PCR. Instrument used: Illumina HiSeq 4000. High-throughput sequencing was used to profile the TCR beta-chain CDR3 region of each patient. On the study's bioinformatics: The researchers built a classifier to tell apart papillary thyroid cancer patients with distant metastasis, based on CDR3 differences among clinicopathological groups. The Shannon index was used to assess repertoire diversity, and the Morisita-Horn index was used to assess tumor-blood repertoire similarity. The public reads were quality trimmed at Q25 with fastp and then assembled into clones with MiXCR by TCRdb, keeping productive beta chains. The V and J calls shown here were made by TCRdb, not taken from the authors' results. The sample includes around 30,000 clones, with roughly 21% observed a single time. The ten most abundant clones make up around 8.5% of the sample. None of the patients had been given any treatment before thyroid surgery. Patient clinical samples collected from the early 2010s to the late 2010s were retrospectively analysed using T-cell receptor beta sequencing.

What the authors observed across the whole study: TCR beta diversity was reported as significantly higher in malignant tumors than in benign nodules, in both blood and tumor samples.

The CDR3 numbers 17 residues from cysteine through phenylalanine. Just the 51-base CDR3 DNA is kept, in frame starting at base 1. The junction carries 11 bases between V and J, which are trimmed by 2 bases and 0 bases respectively. CDR1 and CDR2, per the germline V gene, are MNHNS and SASEGT. Sequenced: blood. The sequence derives from a female donor with papillary thyroid cancer or a benign thyroid nodule (not recorded which). Some clones in this sample may be carry-over from other donors' samples. In this chain, TRBV6-1 is recombined with TRBJ1-6, with the D gene uncertain. The DNA sequence follows: TGTGCCAGCAGTGAATTGGGTAGGAGCTCCTATAATTCACCCCTCCACTTT. This codes for CASSELGRSSYNSPLHF.